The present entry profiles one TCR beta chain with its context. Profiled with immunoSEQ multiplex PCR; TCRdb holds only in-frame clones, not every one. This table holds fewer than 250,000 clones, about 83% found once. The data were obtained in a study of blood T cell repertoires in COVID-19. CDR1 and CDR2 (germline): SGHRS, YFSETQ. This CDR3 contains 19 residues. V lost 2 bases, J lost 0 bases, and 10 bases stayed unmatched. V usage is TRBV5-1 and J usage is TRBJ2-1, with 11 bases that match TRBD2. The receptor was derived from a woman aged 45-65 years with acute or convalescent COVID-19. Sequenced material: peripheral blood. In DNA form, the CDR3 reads TGCGCCAGCAGCTTTGGCGGGACTAGCGGTGGGAGCTCCTACAATGAGCAGTTCTTC. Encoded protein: CASSFGGTSGGSSYNEQFF.